This T cell receptor beta chain emerged from a study of siplizumab effects on memory and regulatory T cells. Study-wide findings and caveats: Only a minor fraction of alloreactive clones mapped to unstimulated subsets. Unstimulated naive T cells seemed to show more diversity than memory cells did, and they also seemed to be among the major contributors to the alloresponse. The authors could not assign a naive or memory phenotype to roughly 80-96% of proliferating CD4+ or CD8+ clones.

The assay looked at approximately 10^5 TCR templates in each sample. Libraries were prepared by immunoSEQ multiplex PCR; TCRdb keeps only in-frame clonotypes and omits some of them. The data contain approximately 100,000 clones, around 90% of them singletons. The CDR3 is made up of 15 amino acids. Germline V gives CDR1 MDHEN, CDR2 SYDVKM. The V end was cut by 6 bases, the J end by 0 bases, with 11 bases between. Worth noting for this clone: Antigen specificity is unknown.

The sequenced material came from non-Treg CD4+ T cells sorted from blood. The chain links TRBV28 to TRBJ1-4, with D possibly being TRBD1 (6 bases). The TCR sequence derives from a human donor in good health. The CDR3 DNA follows: TGTGCCAGCAGGGACAGTTCAGCAACTAATGAAAAACTGTTTTTT. Encoded protein: CASRDSSATNEKLFF.